The 13 T cell receptor beta chains presented below share a single source sample, sequenced in a study of T cell responses to AZD1222 COVID-19 vaccine. Profiling relied on immunoSEQ multiplex PCR, and the TCRdb table lists in-frame clones only, not all of them. Of roughly 130,000 clones listed, over 75% are singletons. The sample was peripheral blood, taken on day 0 of AZD1222 vaccination. These receptors were collected from an adult in good health.

This clone has just one count. The chain has TRBV9 and TRBJ1-2; tentative D call: TRBD1 (5 bases). The germline CDR1 and CDR2 sequences are SGDLS and YYNGEE. The CDR3 contains 14 residues. The V and J ends lost 4 bases and 8 bases respectively, with 18 bases between them. CDR3 region: CASSLPTGREGYTF. The CDR3 nucleotides read TGTGCCAGCAGCCTACCAACAGGAAGAGAAGGCTACACCTTC.

The rearrangement links TRBV10-3 to TRBJ1-6, with 7 nucleotides matching TRBD1. This CDR3 contains 19 residues. The germline CDR1 and CDR2 sequences are ENHRY and SYGVKD. The trim removed 0 bases at V and 5 bases at J, leaving 13 bases unmatched. Written as DNA, the CDR3 is TGTGCCATCAGTGAGTCGCCGTCACGCGGGACAGTTAATAATTCACCCCTCCACTTT. As protein: CAISESPSRGTVNNSPLHF.

The rearrangement joins TRBV7-2 to TRBJ2-7; perhaps TRBD2 as D (6 bases). This CDR3 is 13 amino acids long. The germline gives CDR1 SGHTA, CDR2 FQGNSA. V gave up 2 bases and J gave up 4 bases, with 9 bases separating them. DNA of the CDR3: TGTGCCAGCAGCTTAATGGGGGGTTACGAGCAGTACTTC. As protein: CASSLMGGYEQYF.

The CDR3: CASSLGTNQETQYF. The CDR3 DNA reads as TGTGCCAGCAGCTTGGGCACGAACCAAGAGACCCAGTACTTC. The chain carries TRBV5-4 and TRBJ2-5; no reliable D call. Trimming stripped 0 bases from V and 0 bases from J, with 6 bases between. The CDR3 extends over 14 amino acids. The germline V gene encodes CDR1 SGHNT and CDR2 YYREEE (reference sequence).

The chain links TRBV12-3 or TRBV12-4 to TRBJ1-3, with D perhaps TRBD1 (5 bases). V dropped 8 bases and J dropped 3 bases, with 11 bases sitting between them. This CDR3 is built from 13 residues. CDR3 nucleotides: TGTGCCAGCCCTGGGACGGATGGAAACACCATATATTTT. This translates into CASPGTDGNTIYF.

The chain carries TRBV5-1 and TRBJ2-7; D tentatively reads TRBD1 or TRBD2 (5 bases each). The germline V gene encodes CDR1 SGHRS and CDR2 YFSETQ. The V end was cut by 5 bases, the J end by 0 bases, with 12 bases between. The CDR3 loop spans 14 amino acids. In DNA form, the CDR3 reads TGCGCCAGCAGACCCCCGGGGACCTCCTACGAGCAGTACTTC. It codes for CASRPPGTSYEQYF.

This chain joins TRBV7-8 and TRBJ1-1; D ambiguous. V lost 4 bases and J lost 10, with 13 bases in between. Germline CDR1 is SGHVS and CDR2 is FQNEAQ. The CDR3 spans 12 residues. The CDR3 coding sequence is TGTGCCAGCAGCTCCAGAACGGAAAGAGCTTTCTTT. Translation gives CASSSRTERAFF.

In its sample, this clone was seen a few times. V is TRBV10-2 and J is TRBJ2-7; D is ambiguous. From germline, CDR1 is WSHSY and CDR2 SAAADI. This CDR3 is 12 amino acids long. The V and J ends lost 4 bases and 0 bases respectively, with 4 bases between them. The CDR3 DNA reads TGCGCCAGCAGTGTCCTCTCCTACGAGCAGTACTTC. Amino acid sequence: CASSVLSYEQYF.

The gene calls are TRBV5-5 and TRBJ2-5, with D hard to call. This CDR3 is 13 amino acids long. Trimming removed 6 bases at V and 1 base at J, with 10 bases between. Germline V CDR1 and CDR2: SGHKS, YYEKEE (reference sequence). The CDR3 sequence: CASNQRAQETQYF. The CDR3 DNA sequence: TGTGCCAGCAATCAACGGGCCCAAGAGACCCAGTACTTC.

V usage is TRBV3-1 (or the pseudogene TRBV3-2) and J usage is TRBJ2-2; D ambiguous. Trimming took 5 bases from V and 2 from J, leaving 6 bases between them. There are 13 residues in the CDR3. CDR1 and CDR2 (germline): LGHDT, YNNKEL (reference sequence). CDR3 DNA: TGTGCCAGCAGCGGGCATAACACCGGGGAGCTGTTTTTT. Residues: CASSGHNTGELFF.

A single count supports this clone. This chain's CDR3 is CASRTPSSYPYLEQFF. The CDR3 DNA follows: TGTGCCAGCAGAACACCTTCTAGTTACCCTTATTTGGAGCAGTTCTTC. V and J are TRBV28 and TRBJ2-1; D not certain. The CDR3 spans 16 residues. Trimming left V 6 bases short and J 10 bases short, with 25 bases between. The germline V gene encodes CDR1 MDHEN and CDR2 SYDVKM.

The chain's CDR3 is CASLGARTEAFF. The CDR3 nucleotides are TGTGCCAGCCTGGGGGCGCGGACTGAAGCTTTCTTT. The gene calls are TRBV27 and TRBJ1-1; D perhaps matches TRBD1 (6 bases). Trimming shortened V by 8 bases and J by 5 bases, and 12 bases separated the two germline ends. The germline CDR1 and CDR2 sequences are MNHEY and SMNVEV (reference sequence). The CDR3 totals 12 residues.

The chain employs TRBV5-4 and TRBJ2-1; weak D call: TRBD2 (5 bases). Trimming left V 4 bases short and J 3 bases short, with 14 bases between. There are 15 residues in the CDR3. The V gene's germline CDR1 is SGHNT and CDR2 YYREEE (reference sequence). The CDR3 spells CASSPSRADYNEQFF. Written as DNA, the CDR3 is TGTGCCAGCAGCCCCTCGCGGGCCGACTACAATGAGCAGTTCTTC. Full variable domain (rest looked up from reference TRBV5-4 and TRBJ2-1): ETGVTQSPTHLIKTRGQQVTLRCSSQSGHNTVSWYQQALGQGPQFIFQYYREEENGRGNFPPRFSGLQFPNYSSELNVNALELDDSALYLCASSPSRADYNEQFFGPGTRLTVL.